Detailed here is one T cell receptor beta chain. Its antigen is unknown. The primer mix had 60 Vbeta and 13 Jbeta primers. Libraries were prepared by immunoSEQ multiplex PCR; TCRdb keeps only in-frame clonotypes and omits some of them. The repertoire holds 35,000 to 40,000 clones, with over 40% as singletons. The data originate from a study of cytomegalovirus exposure and HLA in healthy donors. Regarding the study as a whole: In a later analysis, TCR beta V- and J-gene trimming showed a link to a missense DCLRE1C variant. TCR association rates varied by HLA locus in a later analysis, with DRB1 highest and HLA-C lowest. Investigators reported over 150 TCR beta chains as tied to cytomegalovirus.

This TCR was recovered from a woman in her thirties or forties in good health and CMV-seropositive. The sequencing input was PBMCs.

CDR3 in amino acids: CASSPNSVNTEAFF. CDR3 nucleotide sequence: TGTGCCAGCAGCCCTAATTCGGTGAACACTGAAGCTTTCTTT. The chain combines TRBV7-9 with TRBJ1-1, with no clear D. This CDR3 spans 14 amino acids. Germline assignment: CDR1 SEHNR and CDR2 FQNEAQ (reference sequence). Deletions cut 5 bases from V and 0 bases from J, with 10 bases between.